This T cell receptor beta chain stems from a study of OX40 agonist ivuxolimab in advanced cancers. Study in general: People in dose escalation had one of these cancers: hepatocellular carcinoma, melanoma, renal cell or head and neck cancer. A male proportion of more than 75% was recorded, with mean age approximately 64 years and range about 20 to 90.

Blood got drawn at baseline, again on cycle 4 day 1, and then on cycle 7 day 1. Clones were read by immunoSEQ multiplex PCR, and TCRdb kept only the in-frame ones, dropping some. The table has roughly 60,000 clones, roughly nine tenths seen once. The sequencing used CD4+ or CD8+ T cells sorted from blood, collected in a trial of the OX40 agonist ivuxolimab. This TCR was recovered from an adult with an advanced solid tumor such as melanoma, head and neck, liver or kidney cancer.

The CDR3: CASSFSVRDGAYNEQFF. The CDR3 DNA reads as TGTGCCAGCAGCTTTTCAGTCCGGGACGGAGCCTACAATGAGCAGTTCTTC. The rearrangement links TRBV5-8 to TRBJ2-1; D is tentatively TRBD1 or TRBD2 (5 bases each). The V and J ends lost 2 bases and 2 bases respectively, with 17 bases between them. Germline CDR1 is SGHTS and CDR2 is YDEGEE. The CDR3 contains 17 residues.